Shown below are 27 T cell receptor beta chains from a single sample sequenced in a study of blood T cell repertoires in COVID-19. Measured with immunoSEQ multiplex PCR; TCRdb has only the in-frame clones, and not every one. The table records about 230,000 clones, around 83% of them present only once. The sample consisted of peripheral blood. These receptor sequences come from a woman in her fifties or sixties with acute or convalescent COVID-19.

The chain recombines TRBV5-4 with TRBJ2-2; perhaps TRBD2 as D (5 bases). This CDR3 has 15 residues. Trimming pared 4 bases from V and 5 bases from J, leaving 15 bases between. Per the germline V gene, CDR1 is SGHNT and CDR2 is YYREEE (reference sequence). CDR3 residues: CASSSDGVGTGELFF. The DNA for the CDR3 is TGTGCCAGCAGCAGCGACGGGGTCGGAACCGGGGAGCTGTTTTTT.

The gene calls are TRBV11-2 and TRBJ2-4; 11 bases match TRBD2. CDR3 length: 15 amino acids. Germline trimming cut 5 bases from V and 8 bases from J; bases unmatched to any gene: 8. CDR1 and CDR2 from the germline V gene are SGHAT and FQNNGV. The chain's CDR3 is CASSRLAGGQDIQYF. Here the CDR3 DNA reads TGTGCCAGCAGCAGATTAGCGGGAGGGCAGGACATTCAGTACTTC.

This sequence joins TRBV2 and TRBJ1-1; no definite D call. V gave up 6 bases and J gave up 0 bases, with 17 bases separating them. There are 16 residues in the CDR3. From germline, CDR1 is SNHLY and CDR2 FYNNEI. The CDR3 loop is CASRSGSLPMNTEAFF. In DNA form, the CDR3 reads TGTGCCAGCAGATCGGGTTCCCTCCCCATGAACACTGAAGCTTTCTTT.

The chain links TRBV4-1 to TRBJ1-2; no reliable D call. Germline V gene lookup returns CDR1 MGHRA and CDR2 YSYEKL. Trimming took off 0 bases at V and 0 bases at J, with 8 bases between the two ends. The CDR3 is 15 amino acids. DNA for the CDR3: TGCGCCAGCAGCCAAGAAGAGAATACTAACTATGGCTACACCTTC. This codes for CASSQEENTNYGYTF.

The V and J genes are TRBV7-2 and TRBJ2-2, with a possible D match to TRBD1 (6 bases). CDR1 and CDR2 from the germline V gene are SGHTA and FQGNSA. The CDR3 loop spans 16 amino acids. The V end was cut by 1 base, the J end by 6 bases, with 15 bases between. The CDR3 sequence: CASSLVGGAVSGELFF. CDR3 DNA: TGTGCCAGCAGCTTAGTTGGGGGCGCGGTGTCCGGGGAGCTGTTTTTT.

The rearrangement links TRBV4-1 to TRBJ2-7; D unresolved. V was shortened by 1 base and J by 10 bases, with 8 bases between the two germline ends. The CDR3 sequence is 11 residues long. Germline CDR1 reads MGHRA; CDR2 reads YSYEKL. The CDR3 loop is CASSQGTLQYF. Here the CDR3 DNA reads TGCGCCAGCAGCCAAGGAACTCTTCAGTACTTC.

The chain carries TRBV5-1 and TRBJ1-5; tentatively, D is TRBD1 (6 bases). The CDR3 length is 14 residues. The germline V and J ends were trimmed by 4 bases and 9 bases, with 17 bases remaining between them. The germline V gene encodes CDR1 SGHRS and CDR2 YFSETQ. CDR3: CASSPNGGASPQHF. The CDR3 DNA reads TGCGCCAGCAGCCCTAATGGGGGCGCGTCGCCCCAGCATTTT.

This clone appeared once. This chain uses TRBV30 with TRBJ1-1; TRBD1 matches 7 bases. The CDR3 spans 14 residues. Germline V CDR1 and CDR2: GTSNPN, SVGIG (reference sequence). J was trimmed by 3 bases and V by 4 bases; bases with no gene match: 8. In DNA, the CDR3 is TGTGCCTGGATGGAACAGGGGATCTACACTGAAGCTTTCTTT. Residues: CAWMEQGIYTEAFF. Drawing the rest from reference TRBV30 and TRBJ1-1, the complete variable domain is SQTIHQWPATLVQPVGSPLSLECTVEGTSNPNLYWYRQAAGRGLQLLFYSVGIGQISSEVPQNLSASRPQDRQFILSSKKLLLSDSGFYLCAWMEQGIYTEAFFGQGTRLTVV.

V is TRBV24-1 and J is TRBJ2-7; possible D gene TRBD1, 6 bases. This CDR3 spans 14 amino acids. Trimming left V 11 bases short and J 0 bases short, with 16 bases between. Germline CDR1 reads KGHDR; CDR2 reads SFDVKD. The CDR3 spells CAIYRVPPSYEQYF. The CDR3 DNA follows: TGTGCCATTTACAGGGTACCGCCCTCCTACGAGCAGTACTTC.

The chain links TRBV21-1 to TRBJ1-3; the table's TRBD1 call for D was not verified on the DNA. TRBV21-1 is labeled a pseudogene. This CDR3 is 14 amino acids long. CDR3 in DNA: TGTGCCAGCAGCAACAGGGGCTCAAGAAACACCATATATTTT. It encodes CASSNRGSRNTIYF.

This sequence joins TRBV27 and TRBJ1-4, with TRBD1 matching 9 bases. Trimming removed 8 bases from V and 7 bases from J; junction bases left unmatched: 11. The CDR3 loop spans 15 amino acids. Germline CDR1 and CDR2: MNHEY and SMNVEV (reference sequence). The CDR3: CASGKQGAYGEKLFF. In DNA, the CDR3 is TGTGCCAGCGGGAAACAGGGGGCCTATGGTGAAAAACTGTTTTTT.

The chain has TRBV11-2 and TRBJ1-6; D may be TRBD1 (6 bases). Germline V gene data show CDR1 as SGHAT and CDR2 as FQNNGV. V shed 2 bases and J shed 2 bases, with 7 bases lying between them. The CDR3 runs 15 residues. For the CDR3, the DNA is TGTGCCAGCAGCTTATCAGGGGCCTATAATTCACCCCTCCACTTT. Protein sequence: CASSLSGAYNSPLHF.

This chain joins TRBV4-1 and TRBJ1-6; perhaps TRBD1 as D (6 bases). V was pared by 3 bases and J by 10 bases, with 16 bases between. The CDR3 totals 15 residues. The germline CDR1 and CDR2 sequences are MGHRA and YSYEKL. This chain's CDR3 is CASSQEVQGRSPLHF. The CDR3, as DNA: TGCGCCAGCAGCCAGGAGGTCCAGGGGCGGTCACCCCTCCACTTT.

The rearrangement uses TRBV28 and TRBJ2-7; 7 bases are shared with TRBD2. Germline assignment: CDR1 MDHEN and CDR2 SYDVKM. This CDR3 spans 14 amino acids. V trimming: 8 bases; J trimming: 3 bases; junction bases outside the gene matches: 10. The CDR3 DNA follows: TGTGCCAGCCATAAAGGCCTAGCGGACTACGAGCAGTACTTC. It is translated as CASHKGLADYEQYF.

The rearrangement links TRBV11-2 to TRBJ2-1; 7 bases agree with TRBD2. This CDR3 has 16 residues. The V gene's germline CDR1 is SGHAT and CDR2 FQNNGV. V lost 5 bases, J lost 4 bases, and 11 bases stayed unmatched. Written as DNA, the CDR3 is TGTGCCAGCAGCCCCCAAGCGGGGATAATATACAATGAGCAGTTCTTC. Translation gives CASSPQAGIIYNEQFF.

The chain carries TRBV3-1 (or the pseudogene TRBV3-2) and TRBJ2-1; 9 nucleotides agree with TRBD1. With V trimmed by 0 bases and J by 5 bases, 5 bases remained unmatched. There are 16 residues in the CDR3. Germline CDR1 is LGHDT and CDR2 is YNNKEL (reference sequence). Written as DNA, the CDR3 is TGTGCCAGCAGCCAAGAAAGACAGGGGGGAAACAATGAGCAGTTCTTC. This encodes CASSQERQGGNNEQFF.

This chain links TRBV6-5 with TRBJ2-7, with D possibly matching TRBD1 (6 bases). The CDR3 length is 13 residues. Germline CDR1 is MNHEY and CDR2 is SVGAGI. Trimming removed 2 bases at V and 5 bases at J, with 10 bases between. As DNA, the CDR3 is TGTGCCAGCAGTTACCAGGGGCCGAACGAGCAGTACTTC. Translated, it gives CASSYQGPNEQYF.

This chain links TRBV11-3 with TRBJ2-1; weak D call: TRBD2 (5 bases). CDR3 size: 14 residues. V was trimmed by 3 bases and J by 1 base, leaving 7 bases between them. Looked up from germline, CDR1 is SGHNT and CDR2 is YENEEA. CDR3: CASSFGGSYNEQFF. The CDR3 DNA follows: TGTGCCAGCAGCTTCGGCGGGTCCTACAATGAGCAGTTCTTC.

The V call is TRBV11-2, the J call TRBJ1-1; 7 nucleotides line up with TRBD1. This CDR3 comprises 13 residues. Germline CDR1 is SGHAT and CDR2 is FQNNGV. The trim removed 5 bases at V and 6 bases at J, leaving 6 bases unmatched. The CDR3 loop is CASSIDRVPEAFF. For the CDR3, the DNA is TGTGCCAGCAGCATCGACAGGGTCCCTGAAGCTTTCTTT.

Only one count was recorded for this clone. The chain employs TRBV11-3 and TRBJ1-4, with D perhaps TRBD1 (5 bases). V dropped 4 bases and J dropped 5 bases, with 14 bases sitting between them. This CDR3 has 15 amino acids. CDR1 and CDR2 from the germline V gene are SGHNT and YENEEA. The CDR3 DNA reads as TGTGCCAGCAGCTCCGCCAGGGCCTTGAATGAAAAACTGTTTTTT. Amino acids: CASSSARALNEKLFF.

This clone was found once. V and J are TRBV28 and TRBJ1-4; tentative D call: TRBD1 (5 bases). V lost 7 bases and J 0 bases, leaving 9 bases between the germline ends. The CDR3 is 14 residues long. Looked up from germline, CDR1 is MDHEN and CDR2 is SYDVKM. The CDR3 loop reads CASIDSATNEKLFF. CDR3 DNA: TGTGCCAGCATCGACAGTGCAACTAATGAAAAACTGTTTTTT.

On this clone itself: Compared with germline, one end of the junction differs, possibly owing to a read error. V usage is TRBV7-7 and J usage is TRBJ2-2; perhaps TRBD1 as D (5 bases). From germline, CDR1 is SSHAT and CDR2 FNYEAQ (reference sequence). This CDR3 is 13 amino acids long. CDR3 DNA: TGTGCTAGCAGTTCTCAGGGCGCCGGGGAGCTGTTTTTT. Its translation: CASSSQGAGELFF.

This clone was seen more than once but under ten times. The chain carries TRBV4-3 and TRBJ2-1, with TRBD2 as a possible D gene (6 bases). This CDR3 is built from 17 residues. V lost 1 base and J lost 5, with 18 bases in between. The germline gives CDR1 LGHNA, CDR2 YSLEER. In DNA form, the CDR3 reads TGCGCCAGCAGCCAAGGTTTTCGGGGGACGGGGGACAATGAGCAGTTCTTC. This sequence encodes CASSQGFRGTGDNEQFF.

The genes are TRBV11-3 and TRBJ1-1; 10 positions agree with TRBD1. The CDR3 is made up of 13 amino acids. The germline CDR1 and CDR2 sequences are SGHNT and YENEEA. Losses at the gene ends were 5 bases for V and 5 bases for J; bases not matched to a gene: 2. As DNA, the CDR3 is TGTGCCAGCAGCCGACAGGGGGCTACTGAAGCTTTCTTT. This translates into CASSRQGATEAFF.

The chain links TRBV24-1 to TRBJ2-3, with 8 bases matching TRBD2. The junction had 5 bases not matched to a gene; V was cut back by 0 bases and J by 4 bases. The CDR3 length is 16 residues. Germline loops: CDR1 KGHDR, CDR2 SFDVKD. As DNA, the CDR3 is TGTGCCACCAGTGATTTGGGTAGCGGGAATGCAGATACGCAGTATTTT. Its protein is CATSDLGSGNADTQYF.

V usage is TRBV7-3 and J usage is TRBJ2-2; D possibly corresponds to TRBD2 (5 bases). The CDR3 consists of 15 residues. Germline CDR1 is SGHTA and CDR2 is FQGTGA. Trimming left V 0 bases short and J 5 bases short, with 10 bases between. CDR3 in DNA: TGTGCCAGCAGCTTAACTCGTCGGGGAACCGGGGAGCTGTTTTTT. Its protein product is CASSLTRRGTGELFF.

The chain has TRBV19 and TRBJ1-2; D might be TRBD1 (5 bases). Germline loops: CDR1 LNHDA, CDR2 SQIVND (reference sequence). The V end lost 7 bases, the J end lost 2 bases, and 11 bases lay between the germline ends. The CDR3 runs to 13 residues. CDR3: CASTLDRNYGYTF. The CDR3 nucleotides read TGTGCCAGTACTTTAGACAGAAACTATGGCTACACCTTC.